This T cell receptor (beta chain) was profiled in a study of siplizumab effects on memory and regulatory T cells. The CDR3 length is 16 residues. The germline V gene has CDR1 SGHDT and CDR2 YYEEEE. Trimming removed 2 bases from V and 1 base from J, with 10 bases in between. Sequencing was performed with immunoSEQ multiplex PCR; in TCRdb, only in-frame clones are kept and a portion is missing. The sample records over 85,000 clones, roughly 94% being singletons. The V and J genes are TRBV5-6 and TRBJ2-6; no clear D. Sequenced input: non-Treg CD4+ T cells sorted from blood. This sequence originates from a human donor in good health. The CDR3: CASSFRFGSGANVLTF. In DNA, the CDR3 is TGTGCCAGCAGCTTTAGGTTTGGTTCTGGGGCCAACGTCCTGACTTTC.